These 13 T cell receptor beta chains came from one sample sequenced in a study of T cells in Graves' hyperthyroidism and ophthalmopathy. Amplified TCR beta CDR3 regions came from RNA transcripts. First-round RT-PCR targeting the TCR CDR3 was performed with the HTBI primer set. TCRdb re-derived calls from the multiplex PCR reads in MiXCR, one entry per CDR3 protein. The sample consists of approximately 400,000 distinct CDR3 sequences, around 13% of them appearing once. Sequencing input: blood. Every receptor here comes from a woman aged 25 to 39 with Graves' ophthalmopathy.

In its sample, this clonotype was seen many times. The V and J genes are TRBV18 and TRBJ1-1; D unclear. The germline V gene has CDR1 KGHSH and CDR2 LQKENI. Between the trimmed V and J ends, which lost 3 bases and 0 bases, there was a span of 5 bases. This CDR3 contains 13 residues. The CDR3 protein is CASSPQVNTEAFF. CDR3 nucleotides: TGTGCCAGCTCACCGCAAGTGAACACTGAAGCTTTCTTT. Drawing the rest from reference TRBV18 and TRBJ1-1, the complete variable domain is NAGVMQNPRHLVRRRGQEARLRCSPMKGHSHVYWYRQLPEEGLKFMVYLQKENIIDESGMPKERFSAEFPKEGPSILRIQQVVRGDSAAYFCASSPQVNTEAFFGQGTRLTVV.

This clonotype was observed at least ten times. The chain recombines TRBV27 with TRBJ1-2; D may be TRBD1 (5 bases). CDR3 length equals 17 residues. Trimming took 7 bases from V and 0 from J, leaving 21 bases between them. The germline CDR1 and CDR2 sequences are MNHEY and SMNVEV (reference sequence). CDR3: CASKPRGVTVANYGYTF. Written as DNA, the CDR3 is TGTGCCAGCAAACCCCGAGGGGTGACAGTCGCTAACTATGGCTACACCTTC.

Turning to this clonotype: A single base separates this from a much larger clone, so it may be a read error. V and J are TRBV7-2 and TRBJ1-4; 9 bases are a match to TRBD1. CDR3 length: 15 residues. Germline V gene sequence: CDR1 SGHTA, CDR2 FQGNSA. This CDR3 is CAGRQNRGRSEKLFF. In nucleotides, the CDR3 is TGTGCCGGCAGACAAAACAGGGGGCGTTCTGAAAAACTGTTTTTT.

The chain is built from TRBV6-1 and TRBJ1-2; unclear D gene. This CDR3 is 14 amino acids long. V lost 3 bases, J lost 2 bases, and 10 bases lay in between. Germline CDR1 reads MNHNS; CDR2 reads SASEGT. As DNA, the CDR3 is TGTGCCAGCAGTGAGAATCAACGAAACTATGGCTACACCTTC. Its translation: CASSENQRNYGYTF.

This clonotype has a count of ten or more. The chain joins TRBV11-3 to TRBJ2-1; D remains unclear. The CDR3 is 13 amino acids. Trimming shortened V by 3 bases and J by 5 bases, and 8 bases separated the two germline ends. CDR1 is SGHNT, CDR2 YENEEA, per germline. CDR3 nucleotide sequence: TGTGCCAGCAGCTTGCTCCGACACAATGAGCAGTTCTTC. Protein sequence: CASSLLRHNEQFF.

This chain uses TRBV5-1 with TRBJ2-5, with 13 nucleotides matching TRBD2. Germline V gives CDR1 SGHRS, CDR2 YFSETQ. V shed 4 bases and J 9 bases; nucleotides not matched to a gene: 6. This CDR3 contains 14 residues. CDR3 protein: CASSAGLAGQAQYF. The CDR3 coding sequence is TGCGCCAGCAGCGCGGGACTAGCGGGGCAGGCCCAGTACTTC.

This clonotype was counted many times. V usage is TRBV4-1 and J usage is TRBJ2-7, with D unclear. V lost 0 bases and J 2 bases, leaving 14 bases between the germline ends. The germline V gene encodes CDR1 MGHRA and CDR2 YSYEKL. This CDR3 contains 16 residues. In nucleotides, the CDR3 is TGCGCCAGCAGCCAAGAAGCCGCATTGAGAACCTACGAGCAGTACTTC. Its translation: CASSQEAALRTYEQYF.

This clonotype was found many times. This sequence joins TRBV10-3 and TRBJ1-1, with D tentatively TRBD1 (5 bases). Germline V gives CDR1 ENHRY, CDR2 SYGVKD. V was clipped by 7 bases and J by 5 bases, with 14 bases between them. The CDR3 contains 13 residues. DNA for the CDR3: TGTGCCATCACCGGACACACGAAGACTGAAGCTTTCTTT. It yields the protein CAITGHTKTEAFF.

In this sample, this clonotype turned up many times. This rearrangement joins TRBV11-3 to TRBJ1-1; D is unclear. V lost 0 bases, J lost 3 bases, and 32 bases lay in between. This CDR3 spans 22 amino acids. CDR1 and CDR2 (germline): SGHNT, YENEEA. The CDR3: CASSLDFRGPGVGRGVDTEAFF. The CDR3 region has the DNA TGTGCCAGCAGCTTAGATTTCCGGGGTCCAGGAGTCGGGCGTGGGGTTGACACTGAAGCTTTCTTT.

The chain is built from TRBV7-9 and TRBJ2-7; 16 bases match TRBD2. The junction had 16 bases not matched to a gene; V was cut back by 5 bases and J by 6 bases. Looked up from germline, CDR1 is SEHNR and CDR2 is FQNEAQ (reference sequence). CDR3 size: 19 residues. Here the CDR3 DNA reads TGTGCCAGCAGCCCACCTACCCCGGGACTAGCGGGGGGGTGGTGCGAGCAGTACTTC. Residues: CASSPPTPGLAGGWCEQYF.

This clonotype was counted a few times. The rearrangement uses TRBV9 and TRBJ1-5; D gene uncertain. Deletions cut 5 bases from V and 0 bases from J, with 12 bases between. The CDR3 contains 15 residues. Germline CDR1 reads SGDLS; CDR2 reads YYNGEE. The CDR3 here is CASSALGNSNQPQHF. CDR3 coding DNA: TGTGCCAGCAGTGCCCTGGGTAATAGCAATCAGCCCCAGCATTTT.

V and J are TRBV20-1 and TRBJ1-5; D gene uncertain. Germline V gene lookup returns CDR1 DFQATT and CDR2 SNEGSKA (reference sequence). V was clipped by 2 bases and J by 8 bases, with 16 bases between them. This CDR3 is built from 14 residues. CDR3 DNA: TGCAGTGCTAGATCCCTAATTGGGCTTAAGCCCCAGCATTTT. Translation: CSARSLIGLKPQHF.

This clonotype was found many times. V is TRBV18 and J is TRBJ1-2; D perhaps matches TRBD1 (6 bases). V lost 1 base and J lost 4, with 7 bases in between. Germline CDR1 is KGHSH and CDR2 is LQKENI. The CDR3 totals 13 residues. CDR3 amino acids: CASSPQGGYGYTF. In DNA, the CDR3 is TGTGCCAGCTCACCACAGGGGGGCTATGGCTACACCTTC.